This TCR beta chain was retrieved from a study of blood T cell repertoires in COVID-19 (dated by TCRdb to the early 2020s). Concerning the study at large: The collaborator samples originated in the United States, Italy and Spain and spanned the acute and convalescent phases of COVID-19. The material from the prospective study consisted of cDNA or gDNA derived from T cells, B-cell-depleted T cells, or PBMCs. The dataset comprised deeply sampled blood TCRbeta repertoires from subjects exposed to, actively infected with, or recovered from COVID-19. The repertoires were released in a freely available public database meant as a resource for research on the immune response to SARS-CoV-2. The samples were drawn from the first 160 participants of the ongoing ImmuneRACE study and from about 1,200 subjects provided by 6 global collaborators. The sample metadata nearly always contained a de-identified subject ID, COVID-19 status, age in years and sex. Where HLA class I and class II types were available, the types were taken from metadata supplied by the sample provider, not from assay-based typing. What the work shows at the level of the full study, not this receptor alone: Clinical and demographic metadata were provided uncurated, with the amount varying by source and participant.

Including cysteine and phenylalanine, the CDR3 has 13 amino acids. Only the CDR3 portion is preserved as DNA: 39 bases, with reading frame beginning at the first base. CDR1 and CDR2 are drawn from the germline V gene: SGDLS, YYNGEE. At the junction V is shortened by 4 bases and J by 2 bases, with 9 bases in between. Concerning this clone itself: Its antigen remains undetermined. No much larger clone exists at a distance of one base, and base qualities are not known.

Another Seattle source contributed samples from volunteer blood donors who had recovered from COVID-19. Whole blood was collected in K2EDTA tubes by collaborating institutions according to the institutions' own protocols. For TCRbeta analysis, collaborators shipped samples as frozen whole blood, isolated PBMCs, or DNA extracted from either of those sample types. TCRbeta CDR3 regions were amplified from genomic DNA using the immunoSEQ Assay, a bias-controlled multiplex PCR. The paper's processing steps were these. Nucleated cell counts per sample were estimated from amplification of reference gene primers within the assay. To quantify the absolute abundance of each unique TCRbeta CDR3 rearrangement, sequence reads were collapsed and filtered. For each sample, productive Simpson clonality was calculated as the square root of Simpson's diversity index over productive rearrangements. This immuneACCESS table, as held by TCRdb, lists in-frame sequences with V and J called but not all clones. Of the missing ones, under half trace to an unresolved V gene in checked studies; the others have no known cause. Clonal size and the V and J genes are those of that table, whereas D and trimming came from the DNA. Recorded for this sample are around 130,000 clones; around 88% of them occurred a single time. In total, the top ten clones hold around 19% of the sample.

In this chain, TRBV9 is recombined with TRBJ1-1; the D gene is possibly TRBD1, with 5 bases matching. Material for sequencing was peripheral blood. This receptor was taken from a woman aged 45 to 65 who had recovered from COVID-19. The DNA sequence reads TGTGCCAGCAGCACACAGGTAAACACTGAAGCTTTCTTT. Translated, this gives CASSTQVNTEAFF.